The 13 T cell receptor beta chains presented below share a single source sample, sequenced in a study of T cells in Graves' hyperthyroidism and ophthalmopathy. RNA transcripts were the template for amplifying TCR beta CDR3 regions. First-round RT-PCR with HTBI primers amplified the TCR CDR3 region. TCRdb ran MiXCR on the multiplex PCR reads and lists one entry per CDR3 protein. The sample holds about 350,000 distinct CDR3 sequences; around 13% are singletons and the top ten take just under 25%. The specimen was blood. Every receptor here comes from a woman aged 25 to 45 with Graves' hyperthyroidism.

This clonotype was observed a few times. The chain employs TRBV10-2 and TRBJ2-7, with D unclear. Germline-derived CDR1 and CDR2 are WSHSY and SAAADI. The V end lost 2 bases, the J end lost 2 bases, and 10 bases lay between the germline ends. The CDR3 covers 14 residues. For the CDR3, the DNA is TGCGCCAGCAGTGAGATCGATAACACCTACGAGCAGTACTTC. Translation: CASSEIDNTYEQYF.

This clonotype has at least ten counts. The rearrangement links TRBV20-1 to TRBJ2-7; D is possibly TRBD1 or TRBD2 (5 bases each). This CDR3 has 15 residues. Germline CDR1 reads DFQATT; CDR2 reads SNEGSKA (reference sequence). The V end lost 5 bases, the J end lost 6 bases, and 23 bases lay between the germline ends. The CDR3 DNA is TGCAGTGCTGCGCTCCCCCTCCGGGATCAGGGCGAGCAGTACTTC. This translates into CSAALPLRDQGEQYF.

This clonotype was counted at least ten times. The chain employs TRBV5-5 and TRBJ2-7; a weak D match, TRBD1 (6 bases). This CDR3 region has 14 residues. Trimming left V 5 bases short and J 1 base short, with 13 bases between. Per the germline V gene, CDR1 is SGHKS and CDR2 is YYEKEE (reference sequence). The CDR3 bases are TGTGCCAGCAGGGTACAGGGCGGGTCCTACGAGCAGTACTTC. Amino acids: CASRVQGGSYEQYF.

This clonotype was counted only a few times. The chain combines TRBV9 with TRBJ2-1; 11 bases line up with TRBD1. CDR3 length: 19 residues. J gave up 5 bases and V 3 bases, and 16 bases lay outside the gene matches. Germline values: CDR1 SGDLS, CDR2 YYNGEE. CDR3 coding DNA: TGTGCCAGCAGCGGACGCGGGACAGGGGGACCACACCTTAACAATGAGCAGTTCTTC. Its protein product is CASSGRGTGGPHLNNEQFF.

A few counts support this clonotype. J is TRBJ2-5 and V is TRBV24-1, with 10 bases aligning to TRBD2. CDR3 length equals 16 residues. Unmatched junction bases numbered 3, after V lost 1 base and J lost 2 bases. Germline CDR1 reads KGHDR; CDR2 reads SFDVKD. The CDR3 nucleotides are TGTGCCACCAGTGATTTAACTAGCGGGACGCAAGAGACCCAGTACTTC. Its protein is CATSDLTSGTQETQYF.

The J gene is TRBJ2-4, the V gene TRBV20-1, with TRBD1 matching over 8 bases. The trim removed 3 bases at V and 0 bases at J, leaving 7 bases unmatched. Germline V gives CDR1 DFQATT, CDR2 SNEGSKA (reference sequence). This CDR3 contains 16 residues. CDR3 loop: CSASGDRKLAKNIQYF. In nucleotides, the CDR3 is TGCAGTGCTAGTGGGGACAGGAAACTAGCCAAAAACATTCAGTACTTC.

This clonotype was detected many times. The CDR3 sequence is CASSPPGTLSYEQYF. CDR3 coding DNA: TGTGCCAGCAGTCCACCCGGGACCCTCTCCTACGAGCAGTACTTC. The chain uses TRBV28 and TRBJ2-7; perhaps D is TRBD1 or TRBD2 (5 bases each). Trimming cost V 5 bases and J 0 bases, with 14 bases left between them. Germline CDR1 reads MDHEN; CDR2 reads SYDVKM. CDR3 size: 15 residues.

This chain joins TRBV9 and TRBJ1-4; D not resolved. CDR1 and CDR2 from the germline V gene are SGDLS and YYNGEE. The CDR3 is 15 amino acids. Trimming pared 4 bases from V and 8 bases from J, leaving 18 bases between. CDR3 nucleotides: TGTGCCAGCAGCCCCACCTTGGAAGATCGAGAAAAACTGTTTTTT. It translates to CASSPTLEDREKLFF.

Many counts were recorded for this clonotype. The V call is TRBV20-1, the J call TRBJ2-1; TRBD2 aligns across 11 bases. Germline V CDR1 and CDR2: DFQATT, SNEGSKA (reference sequence). V shed 3 bases, J shed 0 bases, and the junction held 7 bases outside the gene matches. CDR3 length: 17 amino acids. CDR3 DNA: TGCAGTGCTAGTGGTAGCGGGAGGGGGAGCTCCTACAATGAGCAGTTCTTC. Amino acids: CSASGSGRGSSYNEQFF.

This clonotype has more than one count but fewer than ten. The chain uses TRBV20-1 and TRBJ2-3, with TRBD2 as a possible D gene (6 bases). The V end lost 5 bases, the J end lost 1 base, and 13 bases lay between the germline ends. CDR1 DFQATT and CDR2 SNEGSKA come from the germline V gene (reference sequence). The CDR3 extends over 14 amino acids. The CDR3 nucleotides read TGCAGTGCTTCTACTAGCAGCGGCACAGATACGCAGTATTTT. Translation gives CSASTSSGTDTQYF.

In this sample, this clonotype turned up many times. The chain couples TRBV27 to TRBJ2-7; 10 nucleotides match TRBD1. The length of the CDR3 is 15 residues. V trimming: 0 bases; J trimming: 1 base; junction bases outside the gene matches: 0. Germline V gene data show CDR1 as MNHEY and CDR2 as SMNVEV (reference sequence). The CDR3 protein is CASSLSDRGSYEQYF. The CDR3 bases are TGTGCCAGCAGTTTATCGGACAGGGGGTCCTACGAGCAGTACTTC.

This clonotype has at least ten counts. CDR3 in amino acids: CASSLKGAETQYF. The CDR3, as DNA: TGTGCCAGCAGCTTGAAAGGGGCGGAGACCCAGTACTTC. V gene TRBV5-4 combines with J gene TRBJ2-5, with TRBD1 as a possible D gene (5 bases). The CDR3 has 13 amino acids. Germline loops: CDR1 SGHNT, CDR2 YYREEE (reference sequence). V was cut by 1 base and J by 5 bases, with 9 bases left in between.

This clonotype was seen ten or more times. The chain carries TRBV15 and TRBJ2-1, with 8 positions matching TRBD1. CDR1 LNHNV and CDR2 YYDKDF come from the germline V gene (reference sequence). This CDR3 region has 17 residues. Trimming at V came to 0 bases and at J to 0 bases, leaving 4 bases not matched to a gene. The CDR3 DNA reads TGTGCCACCAGCAGAGATCAGGGGGCCAGCTCCTACAATGAGCAGTTCTTC. Protein sequence: CATSRDQGASSYNEQFF.